The rows below give T cell receptor beta chains drawn from one sample of a study of T-cell reconstitution after alpha-beta-depleted transplantation in children. TCRdb re-called the PCR reads with MiXCR, one entry per CDR3 protein. The sample contains approximately 500,000 distinct CDR3 sequences, about 11% of which appear only once. This specimen was PBMCs, taken before TCRalphabeta/CD19-depleted stem cell transplant. These receptors were obtained from a child aged 2-15 years with inherited bone marrow failure, due to receive a stem cell transplant. CDR3s include the opening cysteine and the closing phenylalanine or tryptophan. Each record gives: J gene, D gene, clone size, V gene, CDR3 DNA, CDR3 protein. D genes are given only for firm matches. Size values are once, few and many counts, or a class for expanded clones, and some rows have none.

J: TRBJ2-6; D: NA; size: once; V: TRBV12-3/TRBV12-4; DNA: TGTGCCAGCAGATCTCCCCGGGACCGGGTTCCGCGGGGGGCCAACGTCCTGACTTTC; CDR3: CASRSPRDRVPRGANVLTF
J: TRBJ2-1; D: TRBD2; size: many; V: TRBV4-1; DNA: TGCGCCAGCAGCCAAGAAAGGGGGGAAAGCGGGAGGCCTGAGCAGTTCTTC; CDR3: CASSQERGESGRPEQFF
J: TRBJ2-7; D: NA; size: many; V: TRBV27; DNA: TGTGCCAGCAGTTTACAAGGGGCGCCCTACGAGCAGTACTTC; CDR3: CASSLQGAPYEQYF
J: TRBJ2-5; D: TRBD1; size: many; V: TRBV28; DNA: TGTGCCAGCAGTTCAATCCGGACAGGGCCTCGTTCAACTCGGGTAACCCAGTACTTC; CDR3: CASSSIRTGPRSTRVTQYF
J: TRBJ1-5; D: NA; size: many; V: TRBV6-2/TRBV6-3; DNA: TGTGCCAGCAGTTACACGACGGGAAGCAATCAGCCCCAGCATTTT; CDR3: CASSYTTGSNQPQHF
J: TRBJ1-4; D: TRBD1; size: many; V: TRBV4-3; DNA: TGCGCCAGCTCTAAACAGGGGGCAGGTGAAAAACTGTTTTTT; CDR3: CASSKQGAGEKLFF
J: TRBJ2-5; D: NA; size: NA; V: TRBV5-1; DNA: TGCGCCAGCAACGGCCGCATGGGGGAGACCCAGTACTTC; CDR3: CASNGRMGETQYF
J: TRBJ2-5; D: NA; size: NA; V: TRBV21-1; DNA: TGTGCCAGCGGAAAAGACAGGGGAGGGGAGACCCAGTACTTC; CDR3: CASGKDRGGETQYF
J: TRBJ2-5; D: TRBD2; size: many; V: TRBV27; DNA: TGTGCCAGCAGTCCTATAGCGGGGAGTGAGACCCAGTACTTC; CDR3: CASSPIAGSETQYF
J: TRBJ2-3; D: TRBD2; size: many; V: TRBV6-5; DNA: TGTGCCAGCAGTTCTGAAGCGGGAAGCGATACGCAGTATTTT; CDR3: CASSSEAGSDTQYF
J: TRBJ2-7; D: TRBD2; size: few; V: TRBV9; DNA: TGTGCCAGCAGCATCTCCGCGGGGGGGGGATACGAGCAGTACTTC; CDR3: CASSISAGGGYEQYF
J: TRBJ2-7; D: TRBD2; size: many; V: TRBV7-2; DNA: TGTGCCAGCAGCTCCTTCACGGGAGGTTCGGCCTACGAGCAGTACTTC; CDR3: CASSSFTGGSAYEQYF
J: TRBJ2-1; D: TRBD2; size: many; V: TRBV6-2/TRBV6-3; DNA: TGTGCCAGCAGTGCTGGACTAGGTTGGGGTGAGCAGTTCTTC; CDR3: CASSAGLGWGEQFF
J: TRBJ1-1; D: TRBD1; size: many; V: TRBV4-3; DNA: TGCGCCAGCAGCCGGACAGGGAACACTGAAGCTTTCTTT; CDR3: CASSRTGNTEAFF